The 24 T cell receptor beta chains presented below share a single source sample, sequenced in a study of beta chain features in type 1 diabetes. Reverse transcribing all isolated RNA meant expressed TCRB transcripts were sequenced. TCRdb's table, derived via immunoSEQ multiplex PCR, lists solely in-frame clones and lacks some. The sample yields around 500,000 clones, about 10% seen once. Sequencing input: naive CD4+ T cells from blood. These receptor sequences come from a woman between 18 and 30 years old in good health.

The gene calls are TRBV9 and TRBJ2-3; D is possibly TRBD1 (6 bases). The germline V gene encodes CDR1 SGDLS and CDR2 YYNGEE. This CDR3 comprises 14 residues. V lost 3 bases and J 5 bases, leaving 13 bases between the germline ends. Written as DNA, the CDR3 is TGTGCCAGCAGCGCGCAGGGGTTTGGAGATACGCAGTATTTT. Protein: CASSAQGFGDTQYF.

This clone was seen many times. The V gene is TRBV30, the J gene TRBJ2-3; D is ambiguous. Germline loops: CDR1 GTSNPN, CDR2 SVGIG (reference sequence). This CDR3 has 12 residues. The V gene lost 3 bases and the J gene lost 0 bases, with 4 bases spanning the gap. CDR3 nucleotide sequence: TGTGCCTGGAGCCTGAGCACAGATACGCAGTATTTT. Translating it yields CAWSLSTDTQYF.

This clone was recorded a few times. The chain joins TRBV9 to TRBJ2-1, with D perhaps TRBD1 or TRBD2 (5 bases each). The V end was cut by 0 bases, the J end by 2 bases, with 12 bases between. Germline-derived CDR1 and CDR2 are SGDLS and YYNGEE. The CDR3 contains 16 residues. CDR3 in amino acids: CASSVAAGTTYNEQFF. CDR3 DNA: TGTGCCAGCAGCGTAGCGGCAGGGACGACCTACAATGAGCAGTTCTTC.

The chain is built from TRBV7-8 and TRBJ1-5; the D is unclear. V was trimmed by 5 bases and J by 5 bases, leaving 7 bases between them. Per the germline V gene, CDR1 is SGHVS and CDR2 is FQNEAQ. The CDR3 sequence is 12 residues long. Here the CDR3 reads CASSRGDQPQHF. The CDR3 bases are TGTGCCAGCAGCCGCGGCGATCAGCCCCAGCATTTT.

V gene TRBV29-1 combines with J gene TRBJ2-3, with D tentatively TRBD1 or TRBD2 (5 bases each). With 4 bases removed from V and 4 bases from J, the gap between germline ends came to 12 bases. The length of the CDR3 is 13 residues. Germline V gene lookup returns CDR1 SQVTM and CDR2 ANQGSEA. The CDR3 region has the DNA TGCAGCGTTGGGGGGATCCTGGCAGATACGCAGTATTTT. Its translation is CSVGGILADTQYF.

This clone was counted only a few times. This chain connects TRBV5-4 to TRBJ2-5; D could derive from TRBD1 or TRBD2 (5 bases each). V was pared by 0 bases and J by 1 base, with 10 bases between. The CDR3 spans 15 residues. The germline gives CDR1 SGHNT, CDR2 YYREEE (reference sequence). For the CDR3, the DNA is TGTGCCAGCAGCTTGGGGTTTGGGGGCCAAGAGACCCAGTACTTC. Encoded protein: CASSLGFGGQETQYF.

The chain has TRBV29-1 and TRBJ1-1; D ambiguous. V lost 5 bases and J lost 3, with 10 bases in between. The CDR3 spans 12 residues. CDR1 SQVTM and CDR2 ANQGSEA come from the germline V gene. The CDR3 DNA sequence: TGCAGCGTTCTTCACTGGGACACTGAAGCTTTCTTT. Translation gives CSVLHWDTEAFF.

This chain uses TRBV7-7 with TRBJ2-5, with D unclear. Trimming removed 3 bases from V and 0 bases from J, with 8 bases in between. There are 14 residues in the CDR3. Germline CDR1 SSHAT, CDR2 FNYEAQ (reference sequence). The DNA of the CDR3 is TGTGCCAGCAGCTTTGGGATTTACCAAGAGACCCAGTACTTC. Protein: CASSFGIYQETQYF. Looking up the rest from reference TRBV7-7 and TRBJ2-5 gives the full variable domain: GAGVSQSPRYKVTKRGQDVTLRCDPISSHATLYWYQQALGQGPEFLTYFNYEAQPDKSGLPSDRFSAERPEGSISTLTIQRTEQRDSAMYRCASSFGIYQETQYFGPGTRLLVL.

This clone was detected a few times. The chain uses TRBV19 and TRBJ2-1, with 7 bases aligning to TRBD2. The CDR3 totals 17 residues. Germline V lookup: CDR1 LNHDA, CDR2 SQIVND (reference sequence). J gave up 3 bases and V 2 bases, and 10 bases lay outside the gene matches. The CDR3 loop reads CASSISPPSGGYNEQFF. CDR3 nucleotides: TGTGCCAGTAGTATATCCCCACCCTCGGGGGGCTACAATGAGCAGTTCTTC.

The genes are TRBV7-9 and TRBJ2-3, with 12 bases fitting TRBD2. CDR1 is SEHNR and CDR2 is FQNEAQ in the germline V gene (reference sequence). The CDR3 consists of 16 residues. With 3 bases clipped from V and 2 bases from J, the junction kept 3 bases outside the gene matches. The CDR3 sequence is CASSFGTSGHTDTQYF. DNA of the CDR3: TGTGCCAGCAGCTTCGGGACTAGCGGGCACACAGATACGCAGTATTTT.

This clone showed up just a few times. This CDR3 is also generated by other DNA sequences in the sample. The chain is built from TRBV7-2 and TRBJ2-5; 9 nucleotides line up with TRBD2. The CDR3 has 14 amino acids. Per germline, CDR1 SGHTA and CDR2 FQGNSA. V lost 5 bases to trimming and J lost 2 bases; unmatched junction nucleotides: 3. The CDR3 nucleotides are TGTGCCAGCAGCCCTAGCGGGGTACAAGAGACCCAGTACTTC. Amino acids: CASSPSGVQETQYF. The complete variable domain, with remaining parts taken from reference TRBV7-2 and TRBJ2-5, reads GAGVSQSPSNKVTEKGKDVELRCDPISGHTALYWYRQSLGQGLEFLIYFQGNSAPDKSGLPSDRFSAERTGGSVSTLTIQRTQQEDSAVYLCASSPSGVQETQYFGPGTRLLVL.

In this sample, this clone turned up a few times. The chain links TRBV27 to TRBJ1-2, with D perhaps TRBD1 (5 bases). Trimming took 0 bases from V and 7 from J, leaving 9 bases between them. The germline V gene has CDR1 MNHEY and CDR2 SMNVEV (reference sequence). The CDR3 is made up of 13 amino acids. The CDR3 is CASSLSTDGGYTF. In DNA form, the CDR3 reads TGTGCCAGCAGTTTATCGACAGATGGTGGCTACACCTTC.

The V call is TRBV7-3, the J call TRBJ2-2; TRBD2 matches 9 bases. The germline V gene encodes CDR1 SGHTA and CDR2 FQGTGA. The CDR3 is 15 residues long. The V and J ends lost 5 bases and 5 bases, in that order; junction bases with no gene match: 6. The CDR3 reads CASSTIAGVTGELFF. CDR3 in DNA: TGTGCCAGCAGCACGATAGCGGGAGTTACCGGGGAGCTGTTTTTT.

This clone has a handful of counts. This chain links TRBV5-1 with TRBJ2-1; 9 nucleotides match TRBD1. Looked up from germline, CDR1 is SGHRS and CDR2 is YFSETQ. Germline trimming cut 5 bases from V and 7 bases from J; bases unmatched to any gene: 4. The CDR3 is 13 residues long. The CDR3 spells CASRRTGENEQFF. As DNA, the CDR3 is TGCGCCAGCAGGAGGACAGGGGAGAATGAGCAGTTCTTC. The full variable domain, its missing parts supplied by reference TRBV5-1 and TRBJ2-1, is KAGVTQTPRYLIKTRGQQVTLSCSPISGHRSVSWYQQTPGQGLQFLFEYFSETQRNKGNFPGRFSGRQFSNSRSEMNVSTLELGDSALYLCASRRTGENEQFFGPGTRLTVL.

The chain combines TRBV30 with TRBJ2-7, with 9 bases that match TRBD2. The CDR3 is 16 amino acids. V was clipped by 3 bases and J by 6 bases; unmatched bases: 15. The germline CDR1 and CDR2 sequences are GTSNPN and SVGIG (reference sequence). The CDR3 DNA follows: TGTGCCTGGAGACCTCCGGGGGGGACTAGCAAACCCGAGCAGTACTTC. It is translated as CAWRPPGGTSKPEQYF.

This clone was seen only a few times. V and J are TRBV14 and TRBJ1-2; D may be TRBD1 (6 bases). There are 15 residues in the CDR3. Trimming removed 5 bases from V and 0 bases from J, with 13 bases in between. Germline V gene sequence: CDR1 SGHDN, CDR2 FVKESK. The CDR3 loop reads CASSKRDTANYGYTF. The CDR3 DNA follows: TGTGCCAGCAGCAAGCGGGACACTGCTAACTATGGCTACACCTTC.

The V gene is TRBV9, the J gene TRBJ2-1; no definite D call. V gave up 0 bases and J gave up 0 bases, with 13 bases separating them. The CDR3 is 17 residues long. Per germline, CDR1 SGDLS and CDR2 YYNGEE. The CDR3 sequence is CASSVATHGGSYNEQFF. The CDR3 DNA sequence: TGTGCCAGCAGCGTAGCTACCCACGGTGGCTCCTACAATGAGCAGTTCTTC. The whole variable domain, filled in from reference TRBV9 and TRBJ2-1, reads DSGVTQTPKHLITATGQRVTLRCSPRSGDLSVYWYQQSLDQGLQFLIQYYNGEERAKGNILERFSAQQFPDLHSELNLSSLELGDSALYFCASSVATHGGSYNEQFFGPGTRLTVL.

This clone was counted between two and nine times. The rearrangement uses TRBV5-1 and TRBJ1-4, with D unresolved. The V and J ends lost 4 bases and 5 bases respectively, with 12 bases between them. The CDR3 extends over 14 amino acids. Germline V gene lookup returns CDR1 SGHRS and CDR2 YFSETQ. The CDR3 protein is CASSRGRTNEKLFF. The CDR3 nucleotides read TGCGCCAGCAGCCGCGGGAGAACAAATGAAAAACTGTTTTTT.

The chain carries TRBV25-1 and TRBJ1-1, with 8 bases lining up with TRBD1. J lost 2 bases, V lost 6 bases, and 2 bases had no gene match. The length of the CDR3 is 13 residues. Germline V gene data show CDR1 as MGHDK and CDR2 as SYGVNS. The CDR3 bases are TGTGCCAGCAGGGGACAGGTCAACACTGAAGCTTTCTTT. The encoded protein is CASRGQVNTEAFF.

This chain links TRBV5-1 with TRBJ2-3, with D hard to call. The V gene lost 1 base and the J gene lost 0 bases, with 9 bases spanning the gap. CDR3 size: 15 residues. Germline CDR1 and CDR2: SGHRS and YFSETQ. CDR3 sequence reads: CASSLTAISTDTQYF. The CDR3 coding sequence is TGCGCCAGCAGCTTGACAGCTATTAGCACAGATACGCAGTATTTT.

Remarks on this clone: A far bigger clonotype differs at one base, so this is likely a read error. This chain links TRBV11-3 with TRBJ2-5; D remains unclear. V dropped 3 bases and J dropped 3 bases, with 2 bases sitting between them. Germline V CDR1 and CDR2: SGHNT, YENEEA. The CDR3 consists of 11 residues. CDR3 sequence (DNA): TGTGCCAGCAGCTTCAAAGAGACCCAGTACTTC. It yields the protein CASSFKETQYF.

This clone was recorded a few times. J is TRBJ2-1 and V is TRBV4-2; D might be TRBD2 (6 bases). Germline CDR1 is LGHNA and CDR2 is YNFKEQ. The V gene lost 4 bases and the J gene lost 3 bases, with 16 bases spanning the gap. The CDR3 totals 16 residues. CDR3 loop: CASSREAGSYYNEQFF. Here the CDR3 DNA reads TGTGCCAGCAGCCGGGAGGCTGGGAGTTACTACAATGAGCAGTTCTTC.

The chain has TRBV30 and TRBJ2-6; 7 bases agree with TRBD2. The CDR3 runs 16 residues. V was clipped by 7 bases and J by 0 bases; unmatched bases: 9. CDR1 is GTSNPN, CDR2 SVGIG, per germline (reference sequence). CDR3 residues: CASTKSGGSGANVLTF. The CDR3 nucleotides read TGTGCCTCCACCAAGTCGGGGGGCTCTGGGGCCAACGTCCTGACTTTC.

This clone was seen a handful of times. This rearrangement joins TRBV9 to TRBJ2-1, with 11 bases that match TRBD2. The V gene end was trimmed by 2 bases and the J gene end by 6 bases; junction bases not matched to a gene: 1. The CDR3 runs 14 residues. Germline-derived CDR1 and CDR2 are SGDLS and YYNGEE. The CDR3 sequence: CASSVTSGGNEQFF. DNA of the CDR3: TGTGCCAGCAGCGTTACTAGCGGGGGCAATGAGCAGTTCTTC.